Sequencing of this T cell receptor (beta chain) was carried out in a study of shared clonotypes between healthy human individuals. Method: immunoSEQ multiplex PCR; TCRdb's copy keeps in-frame clones and lacks some. The table records about 680,000 clones, roughly 70% of them present only once. Adults of Caucasian background living in Nashville, Tennessee made up all donors. In the case of this clone: The target antigen is unknown.

The CDR3 runs to 14 residues. Germline V gene data show CDR1 as MNHEY and CDR2 as SMNVEV (reference sequence). Trimming shortened V by 5 bases and J by 2 bases, and 10 bases separated the two germline ends. Study-wide findings and caveats: All-four-donor shared clonotypes had higher generation probabilities than non-shared clonotypes did.

The source of this sequence is a woman in her 30s in good health. The chain is built from TRBV27 and TRBJ2-1, with a weak D call TRBD1 (6 bases). The sequenced sample was memory CD4+ T cells sorted from blood. Sample subset: CD45RA-negative fraction. CDR3 in amino acids: CASSPQGTYNEQFF. The CDR3 region has the DNA TGTGCCAGCAGTCCCCAGGGGACCTACAATGAGCAGTTCTTC.